The subject of this entry is one TCR beta chain. Its antigen remains unknown. Generated by immunoSEQ multiplex PCR, the TCRdb table keeps only in-frame clones and is missing some. The profile shows about 700,000 clones, approximately 74% of them singletons. The data originate from a study of shared clonotypes between healthy human individuals. Free of recent acute infections or vaccinations, the donors were healthy HIV-negative adults. Study observations and caveats: Naive subsets usually exceeded memory subsets in estimated richness. With a handful of donors compared, 4% to 5.5% of naive CD4 clonotypes were shared.

Germline lookup yields CDR1 KGHSH and CDR2 LQKENI. V lost 3 bases and J lost 5, with 22 bases in between. CDR3 length: 17 amino acids. V and J are TRBV18 and TRBJ1-1; D is perhaps TRBD1 (5 bases). The specimen was memory CD4+ T cells sorted from blood. Described subset: CD45RA-negative fraction. This sequence originates from a woman in her twenties or thirties in good health. The CDR3 DNA reads TGTGCCAGCTCACCTCGGAACAGGTATAGTCCAGGGACTGAAGCTTTCTTT. Protein: CASSPRNRYSPGTEAFF.